These T cell receptor beta chains were read from a single sample in a study of T cells after yellow fever vaccination. MiXCR, run by TCRdb on the 5' RACE reads, gives a single entry per CDR3 protein. The table has over 130,000 distinct CDR3 sequences, around 7.7% seen once; the top ten hold 0.55% to 0.9%. Specimen: CD4+ T cells sorted from PBMCs, collected 5 days after the yellow fever booster vaccination. Receptors were obtained from a man aged 25-45 years who received the YFV17D yellow fever vaccine. The CDR3 runs from the conserved cysteine through the conserved F or W. Fields, in order: D gene, clone size, V gene, J gene, CDR3 protein, CDR3 DNA. A D gene is named only where the DNA matches it firmly. Clone sizes are given selectively: once, few, many, or a class where the clone is expanded.

d_gene: .
abundance: many
v_gene: TRBV12-3/TRBV12-4
j_gene: TRBJ2-5
CDR3aa: CASSLGLKGTQYF
CDR3nt: TGTGCCAGCAGCTTGGGACTTAAAGGGACCCAGTACTTC

d_gene: .
abundance: .
v_gene: TRBV4-3
j_gene: TRBJ1-2
CDR3aa: CASSQDNRFNYGYTF
CDR3nt: TGCGCCAGCAGCCAAGATAACAGATTTAACTATGGCTACACCTTC

d_gene: .
abundance: many
v_gene: TRBV28
j_gene: TRBJ1-6
CDR3aa: CASGAGANFGNSPLHF
CDR3nt: TGTGCCAGCGGGGCAGGAGCGAACTTCGGGAATTCACCCCTCCACTTT

d_gene: .
abundance: few
v_gene: TRBV29-1
j_gene: TRBJ2-3
CDR3aa: CSVGGPADTQYF
CDR3nt: TGCAGCGTTGGGGGGCCGGCAGATACGCAGTATTTT

d_gene: .
abundance: many
v_gene: TRBV30
j_gene: TRBJ2-1
CDR3aa: CAWSRTIDEQFF
CDR3nt: TGTGCCTGGAGCCGGACTATAGATGAGCAGTTCTTC

d_gene: TRBD2
abundance: many
v_gene: TRBV12-3/TRBV12-4
j_gene: TRBJ2-5
CDR3aa: CASSPPEPGGRKVGTQYF
CDR3nt: TGTGCCAGCAGTCCTCCTGAGCCTGGCGGGAGGAAAGTTGGGACCCAGTACTTC

d_gene: TRBD1
abundance: few
v_gene: TRBV7-7
j_gene: TRBJ2-5
CDR3aa: CASSASGAPGGQYF
CDR3nt: TGTGCCAGCAGCGCTTCCGGGGCCCCAGGGGGCCAGTACTTC

d_gene: .
abundance: many
v_gene: TRBV5-1
j_gene: TRBJ1-2
CDR3aa: CASSLTGTLDGYTF
CDR3nt: TGCGCCAGCAGCTTGACCGGGACATTGGATGGCTACACCTTC

d_gene: .
abundance: few
v_gene: TRBV11-2
j_gene: TRBJ1-1
CDR3aa: CASSGGGIKLGLAFF
CDR3nt: TGTGCCAGCAGCGGTGGAGGGATTAAGTTGGGTTTGGCTTTCTTT

d_gene: .
abundance: many
v_gene: TRBV6-4
j_gene: TRBJ2-2
CDR3aa: CASPAGTQNTGELFF
CDR3nt: TGTGCCAGCCCCGCAGGGACACAGAACACCGGGGAGCTGTTTTTT

d_gene: TRBD1
abundance: many
v_gene: TRBV7-2
j_gene: TRBJ2-7
CDR3aa: CASRTGTGNEQYF
CDR3nt: TGTGCCAGCAGAACCGGGACAGGGAACGAGCAGTACTTC

d_gene: TRBD2
abundance: many
v_gene: TRBV7-2
j_gene: TRBJ2-5
CDR3aa: CASSLVQLGGTETQYF
CDR3nt: TGTGCCAGCAGCTTAGTTCAGTTGGGGGGGACAGAGACCCAGTACTTC

d_gene: .
abundance: many
v_gene: TRBV10-3
j_gene: TRBJ2-7
CDR3aa: CAISVPRDAGFYEQYF
CDR3nt: TGTGCCATCAGTGTGCCCCGGGACGCAGGATTCTACGAGCAGTACTTC

d_gene: .
abundance: many
v_gene: TRBV6-4
j_gene: TRBJ2-3
CDR3aa: CASSAHRETTQYF
CDR3nt: TGTGCCAGCAGCGCCCACAGGGAGACTACGCAGTATTTT

d_gene: .
abundance: .
v_gene: TRBV5-1
j_gene: TRBJ1-6
CDR3aa: CASSPQENSPLHF
CDR3nt: TGCGCCAGCAGCCCACAGGAGAATTCACCCCTCCACTTT

d_gene: .
abundance: many
v_gene: TRBV12-3/TRBV12-4
j_gene: TRBJ2-3
CDR3aa: CASRLNTQYF
CDR3nt: TGTGCCAGCAGGCTAAATACGCAGTATTTT

d_gene: TRBD2
abundance: many
v_gene: TRBV11-2
j_gene: TRBJ2-1
CDR3aa: CASSWTSGSEQFF
CDR3nt: TGTGCCAGCAGCTGGACTAGCGGGAGTGAGCAGTTCTTC

d_gene: TRBD1
abundance: many
v_gene: TRBV5-1
j_gene: TRBJ2-1
CDR3aa: CASSFSQSTGGLYNEQFF
CDR3nt: TGCGCCAGCAGCTTCTCTCAGAGTACAGGGGGCCTTTACAATGAGCAGTTCTTC

d_gene: .
abundance: many
v_gene: TRBV20-1
j_gene: TRBJ2-3
CDR3aa: CSARDRLAQYF
CDR3nt: TGCAGTGCTAGAGATAGACTGGCGCAGTATTTT

d_gene: .
abundance: many
v_gene: TRBV6-1
j_gene: TRBJ2-7
CDR3aa: CASSPTGRPYEQYF
CDR3nt: TGTGCCAGCAGCCCCACCGGAAGACCCTACGAGCAGTACTTC

d_gene: .
abundance: many
v_gene: TRBV25-1
j_gene: TRBJ1-3
CDR3aa: CASSGIRSKTGNTIYF
CDR3nt: TGTGCCAGCAGTGGAATTCGGTCAAAAACTGGAAACACCATATATTTT

d_gene: TRBD2
abundance: many
v_gene: TRBV7-9
j_gene: TRBJ2-7
CDR3aa: CASSSYVGTSGSYEQYF
CDR3nt: TGTGCCAGCAGCTCATACGTCGGGACTAGCGGATCGTACGAGCAGTACTTC

d_gene: .
abundance: many
v_gene: TRBV30
j_gene: TRBJ1-2
CDR3aa: CAWSVISETHGYTF
CDR3nt: TGTGCCTGGAGTGTAATTTCGGAAACCCATGGCTACACCTTC

d_gene: TRBD2
abundance: many
v_gene: TRBV20-1
j_gene: TRBJ2-1
CDR3aa: CSARHSGRAPNNEQFF
CDR3nt: TGCAGTGCTCGCCATAGCGGGAGGGCCCCTAACAATGAGCAGTTCTTC

d_gene: .
abundance: many
v_gene: TRBV7-2
j_gene: TRBJ2-2
CDR3aa: CASSSPPGPNTGELFF
CDR3nt: TGTGCCAGCAGCTCTCCTCCGGGACCCAACACCGGGGAGCTGTTTTTT

d_gene: TRBD1
abundance: many
v_gene: TRBV19
j_gene: TRBJ2-2
CDR3aa: CASSPLGTGTTGELFF
CDR3nt: TGTGCCAGTAGTCCATTGGGGACAGGGACCACCGGGGAGCTGTTTTTT

d_gene: .
abundance: few
v_gene: TRBV7-9
j_gene: TRBJ1-4
CDR3aa: CASSLQEVVFF
CDR3nt: TGTGCCAGCAGCTTACAGGAGGTAGTGTTTTTT

d_gene: TRBD2
abundance: few
v_gene: TRBV30
j_gene: TRBJ2-5
CDR3aa: CAWRVLAGGVETQYF
CDR3nt: TGTGCCTGGAGGGTACTAGCGGGAGGGGTTGAGACCCAGTACTTC

d_gene: .
abundance: many
v_gene: TRBV5-1
j_gene: TRBJ2-5
CDR3aa: CASSLGLTGEETQYF
CDR3nt: TGTGCCAGCAGCTTGGGACTAACAGGGGAGGAGACCCAGTACTTC

d_gene: TRBD2
abundance: .
v_gene: TRBV12-3/TRBV12-4
j_gene: TRBJ2-1
CDR3aa: CASSLVTSGRGYEQFF
CDR3nt: TGTGCCAGCAGTTTAGTAACTAGCGGGAGGGGATATGAGCAGTTCTTC

d_gene: TRBD1
abundance: many
v_gene: TRBV20-1
j_gene: TRBJ2-7
CDR3aa: CSARVSGWDRDLPLYYEQYF
CDR3nt: TGCAGTGCTAGAGTATCGGGCTGGGACAGGGACCTTCCCCTCTACTACGAGCAGTACTTC

d_gene: .
abundance: many
v_gene: TRBV12-3/TRBV12-4
j_gene: TRBJ2-3
CDR3aa: CASKQIGGVSQYF
CDR3nt: TGTGCCAGCAAACAGATCGGAGGAGTTTCGCAGTATTTT

d_gene: .
abundance: few
v_gene: TRBV5-6
j_gene: TRBJ2-7
CDR3aa: CASSLALDTYEQYF
CDR3nt: TGTGCCAGCAGCTTGGCACTCGACACCTACGAGCAGTACTTC

d_gene: TRBD2
abundance: many
v_gene: TRBV7-2
j_gene: TRBJ2-1
CDR3aa: CASKGLAGGGEQFF
CDR3nt: TGTGCCAGCAAGGGGCTAGCGGGAGGAGGAGAGCAGTTCTTC

d_gene: TRBD2
abundance: many
v_gene: TRBV5-1
j_gene: TRBJ2-1
CDR3aa: CASSFEAGGANNEQFF
CDR3nt: TGCGCCAGCAGCTTTGAAGCGGGAGGGGCGAACAATGAGCAGTTCTTC

d_gene: .
abundance: many
v_gene: TRBV3-1
j_gene: TRBJ2-5
CDR3aa: CASSPREYQETQYF
CDR3nt: TGTGCCAGCAGCCCTAGGGAGTACCAAGAGACCCAGTACTTC

d_gene: .
abundance: many
v_gene: TRBV20-1
j_gene: TRBJ2-3
CDR3aa: CSAVGGGSTDTQYF
CDR3nt: TGCAGTGCCGTGGGGGGCGGGAGTACAGATACGCAGTATTTT

d_gene: .
abundance: many
v_gene: TRBV5-1
j_gene: TRBJ2-5
CDR3aa: CASSLGIGGIGETQYF
CDR3nt: TGCGCCAGCAGCTTGGGAATCGGAGGGATTGGAGAGACCCAGTACTTC

d_gene: TRBD1
abundance: many
v_gene: TRBV12-3/TRBV12-4
j_gene: TRBJ2-2
CDR3aa: CASRRDRVTGELFF
CDR3nt: TGTGCCAGCAGAAGGGACAGGGTCACCGGGGAGCTGTTTTTT

d_gene: .
abundance: many
v_gene: TRBV20-1
j_gene: TRBJ1-2
CDR3aa: CSARDDAGYTF
CDR3nt: TGCAGTGCTAGAGATGATGCGGGCTACACCTTC

d_gene: .
abundance: many
v_gene: TRBV28
j_gene: TRBJ2-7
CDR3aa: CASSGGEQYF
CDR3nt: TGTGCCAGCAGTGGGGGAGAGCAGTACTTC

d_gene: .
abundance: many
v_gene: TRBV20-1
j_gene: TRBJ2-3
CDR3aa: CSASSDTQYF
CDR3nt: TGCAGTGCTAGTTCAGATACGCAGTATTTT

d_gene: .
abundance: .
v_gene: TRBV18
j_gene: TRBJ2-6
CDR3aa: CASSPPIRVPGANVLTF
CDR3nt: TGTGCCAGCTCACCACCGATAAGGGTGCCTGGGGCCAACGTCCTGACTTTC

d_gene: TRBD2
abundance: many
v_gene: TRBV3-1
j_gene: TRBJ2-1
CDR3aa: CASSFLAGAEPFF
CDR3nt: TGTGCCAGCAGCTTCCTAGCGGGAGCGGAACCGTTCTTC

d_gene: TRBD2
abundance: many
v_gene: TRBV5-1
j_gene: TRBJ2-1
CDR3aa: CASSLSLAAYNEQFF
CDR3nt: TGCGCCAGCAGCCTGAGCCTAGCGGCTTACAATGAGCAGTTCTTC

d_gene: TRBD1
abundance: many
v_gene: TRBV12-3/TRBV12-4
j_gene: TRBJ2-2
CDR3aa: CASINRGFGELFF
CDR3nt: TGTGCCAGCATTAACAGGGGGTTTGGGGAGCTGTTTTTT

d_gene: .
abundance: many
v_gene: TRBV5-1
j_gene: TRBJ2-6
CDR3aa: CASGDARKSGANVLTF
CDR3nt: TGCGCCAGCGGGGACGCACGGAAATCTGGGGCCAACGTCCTGACTTTC

d_gene: .
abundance: .
v_gene: TRBV23-1
j_gene: TRBJ2-2
CDR3aa: CASSQSPGSTGELFF
CDR3nt: TGCGCCAGCAGTCAATCCCCGGGGTCGACCGGGGAGCTGTTTTTT

d_gene: .
abundance: many
v_gene: TRBV7-3
j_gene: TRBJ2-7
CDR3aa: CASSLTGRADEQYF
CDR3nt: TGTGCCAGCAGCTTAACGGGAAGGGCCGACGAGCAGTACTTC

d_gene: .
abundance: many
v_gene: TRBV9
j_gene: TRBJ2-3
CDR3aa: CASSLKGGSSTDTQYF
CDR3nt: TGTGCCAGCAGCCTAAAGGGGGGCTCTAGCACAGATACGCAGTATTTT

d_gene: .
abundance: many
v_gene: TRBV15
j_gene: TRBJ1-5
CDR3aa: CATSSDRNQPQHF
CDR3nt: TGTGCCACCAGCAGTGACAGGAATCAGCCCCAGCATTTT

d_gene: .
abundance: many
v_gene: TRBV5-1
j_gene: TRBJ1-2
CDR3aa: CASSSDWGGYTF
CDR3nt: TGCGCCAGCAGCTCCGACTGGGGTGGCTACACCTTC

d_gene: .
abundance: many
v_gene: TRBV7-9
j_gene: TRBJ2-1
CDR3aa: CASSPLTSDWGNEQFF
CDR3nt: TGTGCCAGCAGCCCTTTAACCTCCGATTGGGGTAATGAGCAGTTCTTC

d_gene: TRBD2
abundance: many
v_gene: TRBV7-9
j_gene: TRBJ2-5
CDR3aa: CASSLASGRETQYF
CDR3nt: TGTGCCAGCAGCTTAGCTAGCGGGAGAGAGACCCAGTACTTC

d_gene: .
abundance: many
v_gene: TRBV5-1
j_gene: TRBJ2-4
CDR3aa: CASSLTGFGKNIQYF
CDR3nt: TGCGCCAGCAGCTTGACTGGGTTCGGCAAAAACATTCAGTACTTC